Described below is a single TCR beta chain sequence and its context. Its antigen is unknown. The record has no base qualities; no much larger clone is one base away. These data are taken from a study of CD4+ T cells in melanoma (dated by TCRdb to between 2021 and 2024). About the full investigation: The study investigated neoantigen-specific CD4+ T cells in human melanoma. Points the paper makes about the study in general: Neoantigen-specific CD4+ T cells were reported to be correlated with the function of CD8+ T cells, macrophages and B cells. Neoantigen-specific CD4+ T cells in melanoma were reported to have a range of differentiation states.

Donors were patients with melanoma. The receptor library was made with the immunoSEQ multiplex PCR assay. In its TCRdb copy, this immuneACCESS table keeps in-frame sequences only and misses some clones. Where compared with another copy, unresolved V genes explain less than half of these, and the others have no known cause. The sample records 12,000 to 15,000 clones, around 68% of which are singletons. The ten largest clonotypes hold over 15% of the sample. From the cysteine through the phenylalanine, the CDR3 covers 16 amino acids. The CDR3 DNA has 48 bases and is translated from base 1. Cut back by 5 bases and 1 base, the V and J ends lie 15 bases apart. As encoded in the germline V gene (reference sequence), CDR1 is LNHDA while CDR2 is SQIVND.

The sequenced sample was cells from a culture (not recorded whether cultured in vitro). The chain employs TRBV19 and TRBJ2-1; D gene: possibly TRBD1, on 6 matching bases. The clonotype was recovered from a human donor with melanoma. In nucleotides, the sequence is TGTGCCAGTAGTCTACTTGGGGGCCCGTCCTACAATGAGCAGTTCTTC. Its protein product is CASSLLGGPSYNEQFF.